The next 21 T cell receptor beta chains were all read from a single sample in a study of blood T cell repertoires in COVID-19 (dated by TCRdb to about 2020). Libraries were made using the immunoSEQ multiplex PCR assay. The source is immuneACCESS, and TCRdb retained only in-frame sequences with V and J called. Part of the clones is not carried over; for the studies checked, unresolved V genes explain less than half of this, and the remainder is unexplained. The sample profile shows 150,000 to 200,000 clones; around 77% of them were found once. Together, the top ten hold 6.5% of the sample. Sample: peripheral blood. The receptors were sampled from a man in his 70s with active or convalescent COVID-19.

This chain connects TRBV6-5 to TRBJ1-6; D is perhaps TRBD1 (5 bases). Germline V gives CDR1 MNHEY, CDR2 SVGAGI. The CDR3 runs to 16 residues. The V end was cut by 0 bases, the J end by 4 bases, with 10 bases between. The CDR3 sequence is CASSYSEGRYNSPLHF. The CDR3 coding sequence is TGTGCCAGCAGTTACTCGGAGGGACGGTATAATTCACCCCTCCACTTT.

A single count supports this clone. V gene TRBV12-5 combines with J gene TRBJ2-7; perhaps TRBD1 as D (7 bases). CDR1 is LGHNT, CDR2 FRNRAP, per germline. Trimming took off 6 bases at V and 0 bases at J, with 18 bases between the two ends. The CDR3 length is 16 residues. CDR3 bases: TGTGCTAGTGGGGAGACAGGGCTGGAGGGCTCCTACGAGCAGTACTTC. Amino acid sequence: CASGETGLEGSYEQYF.

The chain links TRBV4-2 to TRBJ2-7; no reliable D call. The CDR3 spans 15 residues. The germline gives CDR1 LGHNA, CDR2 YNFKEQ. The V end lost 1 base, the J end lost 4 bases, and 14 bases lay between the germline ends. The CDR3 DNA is TGTGCCAGCAGCCAAGTCGGAGAGGAACCTTACGAGCAGTACTTC. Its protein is CASSQVGEEPYEQYF.

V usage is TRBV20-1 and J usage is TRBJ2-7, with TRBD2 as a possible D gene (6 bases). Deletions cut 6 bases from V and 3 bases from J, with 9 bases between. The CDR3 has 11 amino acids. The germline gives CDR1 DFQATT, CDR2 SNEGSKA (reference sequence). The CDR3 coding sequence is TGCAGTGCGCATAGCGGCTACGAGCAGTACTTC. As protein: CSAHSGYEQYF.

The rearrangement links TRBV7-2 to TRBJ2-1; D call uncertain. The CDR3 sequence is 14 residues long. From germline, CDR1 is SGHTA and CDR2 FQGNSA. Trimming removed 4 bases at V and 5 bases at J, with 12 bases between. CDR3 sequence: CASSSYSLDNEQFF. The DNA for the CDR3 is TGTGCCAGCAGCTCCTACTCGCTAGACAATGAGCAGTTCTTC.

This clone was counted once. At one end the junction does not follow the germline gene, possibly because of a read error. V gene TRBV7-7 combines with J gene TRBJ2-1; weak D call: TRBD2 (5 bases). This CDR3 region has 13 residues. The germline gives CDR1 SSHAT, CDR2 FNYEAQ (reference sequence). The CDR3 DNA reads TGTGCTAGCAGCTCCAACCCGGGAAATGAGCAGTTCTTC. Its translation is CASSSNPGNEQFF.

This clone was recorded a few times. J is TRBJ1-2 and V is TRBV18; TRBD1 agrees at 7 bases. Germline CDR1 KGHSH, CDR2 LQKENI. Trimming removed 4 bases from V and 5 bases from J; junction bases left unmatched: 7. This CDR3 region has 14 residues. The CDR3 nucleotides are TGTGCCAGCTCACGGGGACAGTCTTGGTATGGCTACACCTTC. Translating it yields CASSRGQSWYGYTF.

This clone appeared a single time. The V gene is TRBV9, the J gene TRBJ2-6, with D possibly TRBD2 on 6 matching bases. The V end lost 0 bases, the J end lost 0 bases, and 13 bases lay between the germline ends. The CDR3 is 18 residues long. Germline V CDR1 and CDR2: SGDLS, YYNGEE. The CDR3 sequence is CASSVGGDGSSGANVLTF. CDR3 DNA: TGTGCCAGCAGCGTAGGGGGGGACGGTTCCTCTGGGGCCAACGTCCTGACTTTC.

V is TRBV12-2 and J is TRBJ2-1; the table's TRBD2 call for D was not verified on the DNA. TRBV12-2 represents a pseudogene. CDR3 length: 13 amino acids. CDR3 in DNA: TGTGCAAGAGGCGGGAACCTCATGAATGAGCAGTTCTTC. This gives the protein CARGGNLMNEQFF.

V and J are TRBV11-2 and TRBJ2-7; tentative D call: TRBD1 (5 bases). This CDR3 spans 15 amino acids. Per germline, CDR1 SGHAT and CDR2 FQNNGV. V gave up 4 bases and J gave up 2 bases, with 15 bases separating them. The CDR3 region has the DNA TGTGCCAGCAGCTATAAAACAGGATACCCCTACGAGCAGTACTTC. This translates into CASSYKTGYPYEQYF.

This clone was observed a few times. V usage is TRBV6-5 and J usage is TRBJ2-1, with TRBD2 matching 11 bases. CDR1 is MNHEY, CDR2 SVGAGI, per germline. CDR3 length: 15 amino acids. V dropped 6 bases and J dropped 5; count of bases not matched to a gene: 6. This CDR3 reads CASSAGTSGNNEQFF. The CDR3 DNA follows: TGTGCCAGCAGCGCCGGGACTAGCGGCAACAATGAGCAGTTCTTC.

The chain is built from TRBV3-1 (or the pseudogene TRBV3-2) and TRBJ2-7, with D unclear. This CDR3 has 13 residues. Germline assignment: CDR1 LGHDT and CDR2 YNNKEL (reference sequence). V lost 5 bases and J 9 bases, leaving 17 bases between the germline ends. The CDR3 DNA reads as TGTGCCAGCAGCTCGCTTGGTACTGCCGGGCAGTACTTC. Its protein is CASSSLGTAGQYF.

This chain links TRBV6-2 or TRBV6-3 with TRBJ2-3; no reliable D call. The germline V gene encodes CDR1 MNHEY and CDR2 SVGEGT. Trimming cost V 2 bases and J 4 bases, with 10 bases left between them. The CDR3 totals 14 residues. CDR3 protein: CASSYAGSPDTQYF. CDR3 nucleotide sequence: TGTGCCAGCAGTTACGCAGGTAGTCCAGATACGCAGTATTTT.

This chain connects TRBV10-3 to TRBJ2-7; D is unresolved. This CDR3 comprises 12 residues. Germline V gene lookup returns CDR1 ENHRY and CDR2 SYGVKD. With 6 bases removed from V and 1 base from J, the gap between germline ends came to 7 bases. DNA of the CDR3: TGTGCCATCAGCGACACTTCCTACGAGCAGTACTTC. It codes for CAISDTSYEQYF.

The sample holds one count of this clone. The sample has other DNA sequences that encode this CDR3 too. CDR3: CASSFGGDYGYTF. The CDR3, as DNA: TGCGCCAGCAGCTTCGGGGGGGACTATGGCTACACCTTC. This chain links TRBV5-1 with TRBJ1-2; tentative D call: TRBD1 (5 bases). V lost 2 bases and J 3 bases, leaving 8 bases between the germline ends. Germline loops: CDR1 SGHRS, CDR2 YFSETQ. This CDR3 comprises 13 residues. Full variable domain (remainder filled in from reference TRBV5-1 and TRBJ1-2): KAGVTQTPRYLIKTRGQQVTLSCSPISGHRSVSWYQQTPGQGLQFLFEYFSETQRNKGNFPGRFSGRQFSNSRSEMNVSTLELGDSALYLCASSFGGDYGYTFGSGTRLTVV.

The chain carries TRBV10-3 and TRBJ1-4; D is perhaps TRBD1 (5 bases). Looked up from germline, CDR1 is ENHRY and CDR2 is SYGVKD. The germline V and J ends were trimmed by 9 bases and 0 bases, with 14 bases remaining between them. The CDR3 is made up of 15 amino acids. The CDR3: CAISGGGATNEKLFF. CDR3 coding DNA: TGTGCCATTAGCGGGGGGGGAGCAACTAATGAAAAACTGTTTTTT.

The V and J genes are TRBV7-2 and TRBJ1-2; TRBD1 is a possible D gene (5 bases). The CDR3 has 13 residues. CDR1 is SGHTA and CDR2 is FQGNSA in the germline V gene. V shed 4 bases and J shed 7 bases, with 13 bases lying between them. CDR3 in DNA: TGTGCCAGCAGCTCCTCCGGGGGTTTTGGCTACACCTTC. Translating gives CASSSSGGFGYTF.

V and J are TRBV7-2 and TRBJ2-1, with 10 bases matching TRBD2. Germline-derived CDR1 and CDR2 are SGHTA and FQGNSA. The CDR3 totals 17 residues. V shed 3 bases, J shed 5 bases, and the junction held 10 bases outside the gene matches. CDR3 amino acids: CASSLLAGTSVNNEQFF. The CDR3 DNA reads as TGTGCCAGCAGCTTGCTTGCCGGGACTAGCGTCAACAATGAGCAGTTCTTC.

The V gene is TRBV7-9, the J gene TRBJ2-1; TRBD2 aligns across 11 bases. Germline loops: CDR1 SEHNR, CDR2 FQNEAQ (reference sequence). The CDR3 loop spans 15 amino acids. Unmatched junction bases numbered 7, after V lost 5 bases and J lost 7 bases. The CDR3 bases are TGTGCCAGCAGCAATAGCGGGAGGGCAGGTAATGAGCAGTTCTTC. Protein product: CASSNSGRAGNEQFF.

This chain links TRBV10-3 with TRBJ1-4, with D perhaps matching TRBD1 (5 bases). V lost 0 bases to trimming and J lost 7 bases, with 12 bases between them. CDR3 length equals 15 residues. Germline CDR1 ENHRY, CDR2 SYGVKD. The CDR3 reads CAISESGQGGEKLFF. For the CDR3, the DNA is TGTGCCATCAGTGAGTCGGGGCAGGGCGGTGAAAAACTGTTTTTT.

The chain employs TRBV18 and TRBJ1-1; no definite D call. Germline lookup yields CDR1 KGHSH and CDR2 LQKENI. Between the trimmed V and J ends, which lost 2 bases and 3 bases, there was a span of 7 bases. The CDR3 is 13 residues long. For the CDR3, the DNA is TGTGCCAGCTCACCAGGCCCCGACACTGAAGCTTTCTTT. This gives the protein CASSPGPDTEAFF.